These T cell receptor beta chains were read from a single sample in a study of cytomegalovirus exposure and HLA in healthy donors. Only in-frame clones appear in the TCRdb table, and some are missing; sequencing was by immunoSEQ multiplex PCR. The table records 150,000 to 200,000 clones, over 70% of them present only once. The source material was PBMCs. All receptors come from a woman in her twenties or thirties in good health and CMV-seronegative. The CDR3 runs from the conserved cysteine through the conserved F or W.

v_call	j_call	cdr3_aa
TRBV7-2	TRBJ1-5	CASSPSGGSQPQHF
TRBV7-8	TRBJ1-1	CASSWRPNTEAFF
TRBV19	TRBJ2-3	CASSMGRSTDTQYF
TRBV21-1	TRBJ1-6	CASSKEKGLSYNSPLHF
TRBV9	TRBJ1-1	CASNAGTNTEAFF
TRBV4-1	TRBJ2-6	CASSLIEGAGANVLTF
TRBV6-5	TRBJ1-2	CASSYGRTALDGYTF
TRBV7-2	TRBJ1-4	CASSHQEGLNEKLFF
TRBV27	TRBJ1-1	CASSYRRMNTEAFF
TRBV29-1	TRBJ1-1	CSVGGLTRTEAFF
TRBV2	TRBJ1-5	CASSERTGWSGNQPQHF
TRBV6-1	TRBJ1-2	CASSRATSNYGYTF
TRBV28	TRBJ1-2	CASSRQGANYGYTF
TRBV2	TRBJ2-6	CASSEVATGANVLTF
TRBV5-4	TRBJ2-7	CASSKGGTSSEQYF
TRBV6-5	TRBJ2-1	CASSYRAGAVYNEQFF
TRBV19	TRBJ1-2	CASSPLLVYGYTF
TRBV15	TRBJ1-1	CATSRDRAPGAEAFF
TRBV5-1	TRBJ2-1	CASSLRTSGGVSSYNEQFF
TRBV6-6	TRBJ1-6	CASKDSPIGSPLHF
TRBV2	TRBJ1-2	CAVQGYGYTF
TRBV6-5	TRBJ1-6	CASREFKSPLHF
TRBV6-1	TRBJ2-3	CASKEGGVGTQYF
TRBV5-1	.	CASSLETGAIYEQYF
TRBV29-1	TRBJ2-7	CSVKGQLYEQYF
TRBV6-6	TRBJ1-5	CASRRQKDSNQPQHF
TRBV14	TRBJ1-2	CASSQQGTSNYGYTF